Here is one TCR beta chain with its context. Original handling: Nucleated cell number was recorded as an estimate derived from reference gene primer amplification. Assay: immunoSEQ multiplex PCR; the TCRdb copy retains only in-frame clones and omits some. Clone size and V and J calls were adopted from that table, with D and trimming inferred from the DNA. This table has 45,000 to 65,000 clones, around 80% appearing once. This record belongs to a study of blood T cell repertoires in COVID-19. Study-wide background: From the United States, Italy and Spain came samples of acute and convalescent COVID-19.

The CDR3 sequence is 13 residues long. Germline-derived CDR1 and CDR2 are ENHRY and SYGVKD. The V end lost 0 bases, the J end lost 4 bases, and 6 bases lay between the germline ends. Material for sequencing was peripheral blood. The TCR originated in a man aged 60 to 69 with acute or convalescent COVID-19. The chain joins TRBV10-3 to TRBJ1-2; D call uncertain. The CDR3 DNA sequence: TGTGCCATCAGTGAGTCGAACGGCTATGGCTACACCTTC. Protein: CAISESNGYGYTF.